Presented here are 29 T cell receptor beta chains from one specimen sequenced in a study of spatial heterogeneity in lung cancer. The time point denotes: sample taken at primary tumor resection. The antigens of these receptors remain unknown. Overall study results and limits: The number of expanded tumor alpha and beta chains correlated with mutation number.

One entry per CDR3 protein, called by TCRdb with MiXCR from the 5' RACE reads. The table records roughly 17,000 distinct CDR3 sequences, 5% to 8% of them present only once. Sequenced here: lung tumor tissue, sampled at surgery. The receptors were gathered from a male donor with early-stage non-small cell lung cancer.

This clonotype has ten or more counts. With the library built for alpha chains, this beta chain is off target and its frequency is not meaningful. The chain links TRBV20-1 to TRBJ2-3, with a possible D match to TRBD2 (7 bases). V was clipped by 3 bases and J by 6 bases, with 16 bases between them. The germline CDR1 and CDR2 sequences are DFQATT and SNEGSKA (reference sequence). CDR3 length: 14 amino acids. The CDR3 DNA sequence: TGCAGTGCTAGCCTGAGGGAGGGGGTTGATACGCAGTATTTT. This sequence encodes CSASLREGVDTQYF.

Details on this clonotype: Since it is a stray read in a library aimed at alpha chains, this beta chain has a size that is not meaningful. This rearrangement joins TRBV7-2 to TRBJ1-1; no clear D gene. Germline loops: CDR1 SGHTA, CDR2 FQGNSA. V was cut by 2 bases and J by 1 base, with 5 bases left in between. The CDR3 spans 13 residues. This chain's CDR3 is CASSLSSNTEAFF. The CDR3 region has the DNA TGTGCCAGCAGCTTAAGTTCGAACACTGAAGCTTTCTTT.

This clonotype was counted many times. This beta chain lies outside the target of a library built for alpha chains; its clone size means little. The CDR3 DNA reads as TGTGCCACCAGCAGAGATAGGTCGAGGGGACGGGACTCCTATAATTCACCCCTCCACTTT. The encoded protein is CATSRDRSRGRDSYNSPLHF. V and J are TRBV15 and TRBJ1-6; D possibly corresponds to TRBD1 (5 bases). The CDR3 length is 20 residues. V lost 0 bases and J lost 0, with 18 bases in between. Germline CDR1 is LNHNV and CDR2 is YYDKDF (reference sequence).

This clonotype was detected ten times or more. With the library built for alpha chains, this beta chain is off target and its frequency is not meaningful. The gene calls are TRBV9 and TRBJ2-3, with 8 bases lining up with TRBD2. CDR1 is SGDLS and CDR2 is YYNGEE in the germline V gene. The CDR3 runs to 17 residues. J gave up 4 bases and V 0 bases, and 10 bases lay outside the gene matches. In DNA form, the CDR3 reads TGTGCCAGCAGCGTAGAAATTGGCGGGAGGAGGGCAGATACGCAGTATTTT. Translating it yields CASSVEIGGRRADTQYF.

At least ten counts were recorded for this clonotype. This beta chain is an off-target read within a library intended for alpha chains, so its frequency means little. This chain links TRBV12-3 or TRBV12-4 with TRBJ2-7; tentative D call: TRBD2 (6 bases). The V end was cut by 5 bases, the J end by 5 bases, with 13 bases between. CDR3 length: 13 amino acids. This chain's CDR3 is CASSRSWGDEQYF. CDR3 DNA: TGTGCCAGCAGTCGAAGTTGGGGGGACGAGCAGTACTTC.

This clonotype was observed many times. Because this beta chain is a stray read in a library intended to capture alpha chains, its abundance should not be given much weight. The chain joins TRBV12-3 or TRBV12-4 to TRBJ2-5; D gene uncertain. There are 14 residues in the CDR3. V was cut by 2 bases and J by 1 base, with 8 bases left in between. CDR3 sequence reads: CASSLQETQETQYF. The CDR3 DNA follows: TGTGCCAGCAGTTTACAGGAGACCCAAGAGACCCAGTACTTC.

This clonotype was counted many times. As an off-target read in a library built for alpha chains, this beta chain has a frequency of little significance. This rearrangement joins TRBV28 to TRBJ2-7; 8 bases agree with TRBD1. The germline CDR1 and CDR2 sequences are MDHEN and SYDVKM. The CDR3 runs 16 residues. The V and J ends lost 5 bases and 5 bases, in that order; junction bases with no gene match: 14. The CDR3 DNA is TGTGCCAGCAGTCCCCCCCCCGGACAGGGACGGAACGAGCAGTACTTC. Its translation: CASSPPPGQGRNEQYF.

On this clonotype itself: A library prepared for alpha chains yielded this beta chain as an off-target read; its size is of little meaning. The chain is built from TRBV11-2 and TRBJ2-1; D is ambiguous. Germline CDR1 is SGHAT and CDR2 is FQNNGV. The length of the CDR3 is 12 residues. V lost 2 bases, J lost 5 bases, and 4 bases lay in between. The CDR3 region has the DNA TGTGCCAGCAGCTTACTTGACAATGAGCAGTTCTTC. Translation gives CASSLLDNEQFF.

This clonotype was recorded many times. A library made for alpha chains picked up this beta chain off target, so its size means little. The chain carries TRBV2 and TRBJ2-2; D remains ambiguous. Trimming pared 1 base from V and 1 base from J, leaving 10 bases between. This CDR3 is built from 16 residues. Germline CDR1 SNHLY, CDR2 FYNNEI. The CDR3 DNA reads TGTGCCAGCAGTGAAGGGCAATGGCGGAACACCGGGGAGCTGTTTTTT. It is translated as CASSEGQWRNTGELFF.

This clonotype showed up many times. This beta chain is a stray read from a library made for alpha chains; its abundance is not meaningful. V gene TRBV2 combines with J gene TRBJ1-3, with a possible D match to TRBD1 (5 bases). Between the trimmed V and J ends, which lost 8 bases and 0 bases, there was a span of 11 bases. The CDR3 runs to 14 residues. Per the germline V gene, CDR1 is SNHLY and CDR2 is FYNNEI. The CDR3 sequence: CASGLGHSGNTIYF. In nucleotides, the CDR3 is TGTGCCAGCGGTCTGGGGCACTCTGGAAACACCATATATTTT.

This clonotype was counted at least ten times. This beta chain appears as a stray read in a library generated for alpha chains; its size is not informative. V and J are TRBV7-8 and TRBJ1-5; TRBD1 is a possible D gene (5 bases). This CDR3 has 16 residues. Germline CDR1 reads SGHVS; CDR2 reads FQNEAQ. V dropped 0 bases and J dropped 7 bases, with 16 bases sitting between them. The CDR3 loop reads CASSLAGVGLPQPQHF. CDR3 in DNA: TGTGCCAGCAGCTTAGCGGGGGTCGGCCTCCCCCAGCCCCAGCATTTT. The entire variable domain, with the rest obtained from reference TRBV7-8 and TRBJ1-5, is as follows: GAGVSQSPRYKVAKRGQDVALRCDPISGHVSLFWYQQALGQGPEFLTYFQNEAQLDKSGLPSDRFFAERPEGSVSTLKIQRTQQEDSAVYLCASSLAGVGLPQPQHFGDGTRLSIL.

Details on this clonotype: This beta chain represents an off-target read in a library built for alpha chains; its size is of limited meaning. The rearrangement uses TRBV18 and TRBJ1-3, with 7 bases aligning to TRBD1. Germline CDR1 and CDR2: KGHSH and LQKENI. With 2 bases clipped from V and 0 bases from J, the junction kept 10 bases outside the gene matches. This CDR3 comprises 18 residues. The DNA of the CDR3 is TGTGCCAGCTCACCAATTACAGGGGAGTGGAGCTCTGGAAACACCATATATTTT. Translating gives CASSPITGEWSSGNTIYF.

In this sample, this clonotype turned up many times. This beta chain is an unintended read in a library built for alpha chains; its size means little. The chain recombines TRBV7-9 with TRBJ2-7, with unresolved D. Trimming cost V 1 base and J 5 bases, with 3 bases left between them. The CDR3 covers 11 residues. CDR1 and CDR2 from the germline V gene are SEHNR and FQNEAQ (reference sequence). The CDR3 DNA reads TGTGCCAGCAGCTTAGAAGACGAGCAGTACTTC. Its translation: CASSLEDEQYF.

This clonotype was observed at least ten times. Found in a library prepared for alpha chains, this beta chain is an off-target read, and its abundance has little meaning. V and J are TRBV12-3 or TRBV12-4 and TRBJ2-7, with 8 bases that match TRBD2. V shed 6 bases and J 4 bases; nucleotides not matched to a gene: 5. This CDR3 is 13 amino acids long. The CDR3 sequence: CASRSGLEYEQYF. In DNA form, the CDR3 reads TGTGCCAGCAGATCGGGACTAGAGTACGAGCAGTACTTC.

This clonotype was counted ten times or more. As an off-target read in a library built for alpha chains, this beta chain has a frequency of little significance. The rearrangement joins TRBV28 to TRBJ2-3, with D uncertain. Trimming took 3 bases from V and 4 from J, leaving 5 bases between them. Per the germline V gene, CDR1 is MDHEN and CDR2 is SYDVKM. The CDR3 length is 12 residues. The CDR3, as DNA: TGTGCCAGCAGTTTTGGATCAGATACGCAGTATTTT. Translated: CASSFGSDTQYF.

This clonotype was picked up many times. The library was prepared for alpha chains; this beta chain is a stray read, so its frequency means little. This sequence joins TRBV4-1 and TRBJ2-5; D is unclear. The germline gives CDR1 MGHRA, CDR2 YSYEKL. The CDR3 consists of 17 residues. Deletions cut 0 bases from V and 0 bases from J, with 14 bases between. The CDR3 bases are TGCGCCAGCAGCCAAGATCTCCTATCAACGTACCAAGAGACCCAGTACTTC. Protein: CASSQDLLSTYQETQYF.

In this sample, this clonotype turned up many times. Found in a library prepared for alpha chains, this beta chain is an off-target read, and its abundance has little meaning. This chain uses TRBV27 with TRBJ1-6, with D possibly TRBD1 on 5 matching bases. V lost 7 bases, J lost 7 bases, and 11 bases lay in between. The CDR3 is 13 amino acids. The germline CDR1 and CDR2 sequences are MNHEY and SMNVEV (reference sequence). DNA for the CDR3: TGTGCCAGCACGGGACTGCTAAATTCACCCCTCCACTTT. Translating it yields CASTGLLNSPLHF.

This clonotype was seen a handful of times. This clone may be a read error of a much larger clone one base away. Because this beta chain is a stray read in a library intended to capture alpha chains, its abundance should not be given much weight. CDR3 region: CVISESRFQETQYF. Written as DNA, the CDR3 is TGTGTCATCAGTGAGTCCCGGTTCCAAGAGACCCAGTACTTC. This chain joins TRBV10-3 and TRBJ2-5; no clear D gene. The CDR3 covers 14 residues. Germline V gene data show CDR1 as ENHRY and CDR2 as SYGVKD.

Ten or more counts support this clonotype. This beta chain slipped into a library made for alpha chains as a stray read, so its size is not meaningful. DNA for the CDR3: TGTGCCAGCAGTTTGAGGGGAACACCCCTCCACTTT. It translates to CASSLRGTPLHF. The V gene is TRBV28, the J gene TRBJ1-6, with D possibly matching TRBD1 (5 bases). Trimming cost V 3 bases and J 11 bases, with 8 bases left between them. From germline, CDR1 is MDHEN and CDR2 SYDVKM. The CDR3 is made up of 12 amino acids.

At least ten counts were recorded for this clonotype. A library prepared for alpha chains yielded this beta chain as an off-target read; its size is of little meaning. The chain links TRBV6-6 to TRBJ2-1; 9 nucleotides line up with TRBD2. V shed 2 bases and J 1 base; nucleotides not matched to a gene: 3. The germline CDR1 and CDR2 sequences are MNHNY and SVGAGI (reference sequence). This CDR3 spans 16 amino acids. The CDR3 nucleotides read TGTGCCAGCAGTTACACGGCGGGAGGGTCCTACAATGAGCAGTTCTTC. This gives the protein CASSYTAGGSYNEQFF.

In its sample, this clonotype was seen many times. This beta chain is an off-target read within a library intended for alpha chains, so its frequency means little. This chain joins TRBV20-1 and TRBJ1-5; 8 bases match TRBD1. The germline V gene has CDR1 DFQATT and CDR2 SNEGSKA (reference sequence). This CDR3 contains 13 residues. With 5 bases clipped from V and 9 bases from J, the junction kept 9 bases outside the gene matches. CDR3 sequence: CSAQGQGRSPQHF. CDR3 nucleotide sequence: TGCAGTGCTCAAGGACAGGGTCGCTCGCCCCAGCATTTT.

This clonotype showed up just a few times. Since the library was made to target alpha chains, this beta chain is a stray read and its abundance is not meaningful. The V gene is TRBV19, the J gene TRBJ1-5, with a possible D match to TRBD1 (6 bases). Germline CDR1 LNHDA, CDR2 SQIVND (reference sequence). This CDR3 region has 14 residues. The germline V and J ends were trimmed by 7 bases and 3 bases, with 13 bases remaining between them. The CDR3 loop is CASKYREVNQPQHF. CDR3 nucleotide sequence: TGTGCCAGTAAGTACAGGGAAGTCAATCAGCCCCAGCATTTT.

At least ten counts were recorded for this clonotype. A library made for alpha chains picked up this beta chain off target, so its size means little. The chain links TRBV11-2 to TRBJ2-2; possible D gene TRBD2, 5 bases. Trimming pared 5 bases from V and 7 bases from J, leaving 14 bases between. From germline, CDR1 is SGHAT and CDR2 FQNNGV. The CDR3 contains 14 residues. CDR3 nucleotide sequence: TGTGCCAGCAGCCGTGGCCGGAGGAACGGGGAGCTGTTTTTT. Translation gives CASSRGRRNGELFF. Full variable domain (remainder filled in from reference TRBV11-2 and TRBJ2-2): EAGVAQSPRYKIIEKRQSVAFWCNPISGHATLYWYQQILGQGPKLLIQFQNNGVVDDSQLPKDRFSAERLKGVDSTLKIQPAKLEDSAVYLCASSRGRRNGELFFGEGSRLTVL.

With regard to this clonotype: The library was built for alpha chains, so this beta chain is an off-target read and its size means little. This chain's CDR3 is CASSGLQGVNTEAFF. CDR3 nucleotide sequence: TGTGCCAGCAGCGGTTTACAGGGAGTGAACACTGAAGCTTTCTTT. This chain joins TRBV11-2 and TRBJ1-1, with D possibly TRBD1 on 6 matching bases. Trimming removed 5 bases from V and 0 bases from J, with 13 bases in between. The CDR3 covers 15 residues. From germline, CDR1 is SGHAT and CDR2 FQNNGV.

This clonotype showed up many times. This beta chain is a stray sequence in a library constructed for alpha chains; its clone size is not meaningful. The chain combines TRBV29-1 with TRBJ2-5, with D unclear. From germline, CDR1 is SQVTM and CDR2 ANQGSEA. V lost 3 bases and J lost 3, with 14 bases in between. The length of the CDR3 is 14 residues. CDR3 in amino acids: CSVEVQEKKETQYF. For the CDR3, the DNA is TGCAGCGTTGAGGTTCAGGAGAAAAAAGAGACCCAGTACTTC.

This clonotype appeared many times. This beta chain is a stray read from a library made for alpha chains; its abundance is not meaningful. The rearrangement links TRBV2 to TRBJ2-5, with 8 bases matching TRBD1. This CDR3 is built from 15 residues. V trimming: 7 bases; J trimming: 1 base; junction bases outside the gene matches: 8. CDR1 and CDR2 (germline): SNHLY, FYNNEI. CDR3 in amino acids: CASKGQEHPQETQYF. The CDR3, as DNA: TGTGCCAGCAAGGGACAGGAACATCCCCAAGAGACCCAGTACTTC.

This clonotype was recorded at least ten times. This beta chain is an unintended read in a library built for alpha chains; its size means little. V is TRBV5-1 and J is TRBJ2-3; D is unclear. The germline V gene encodes CDR1 SGHRS and CDR2 YFSETQ. Deletions cut 3 bases from V and 5 bases from J, with 19 bases between. This CDR3 region has 16 residues. The CDR3 DNA reads as TGCGCCAGCAGCTACCCTCTGGACCAGAGTTTAGATACGCAGTATTTT. Translated: CASSYPLDQSLDTQYF.

This clonotype came up many times. This beta chain turned up in a library designed for alpha chains; as an off-target read, its abundance says little. The chain uses TRBV28 and TRBJ1-6; D is possibly TRBD1 (6 bases). The CDR3 is 15 amino acids. In germline, CDR1 is MDHEN, CDR2 SYDVKM. Trimming cost V 3 bases and J 4 bases, with 10 bases left between them. CDR3 residues: CASSFPGQYNSPLHF. CDR3 DNA sequence: TGTGCCAGCAGTTTCCCCGGACAGTATAATTCACCCCTCCACTTT.

This clonotype was seen many times. Because this beta chain is a stray read in a library intended to capture alpha chains, its abundance should not be given much weight. V is TRBV7-2 and J is TRBJ1-4; tentatively, D is TRBD1 (6 bases). The CDR3 contains 15 residues. The V gene's germline CDR1 is SGHTA and CDR2 FQGNSA. Trimming removed 5 bases at V and 10 bases at J, with 20 bases between. CDR3 in DNA: TGTGCCAGCAGCCCGAGGACAGCCGGGGTCGGAAAACTGTTTTTT. Residues: CASSPRTAGVGKLFF. The full variable domain, with the rest looked up from reference TRBV7-2 and TRBJ1-4, is GAGVSQSPSNKVTEKGKDVELRCDPISGHTALYWYRQSLGQGLEFLIYFQGNSAPDKSGLPSDRFSAERTGGSVSTLTIQRTQQEDSAVYLCASSPRTAGVGKLFFGSGTQLSVL.